This T cell receptor beta chain emerged from a study of identical twins (dated by TCRdb to the mid-2010s). For the wider study: TCR alpha and beta repertoires from monozygotic twins, unrelated adults of various ages and cord blood were deep-sequenced to test whether fetal clonotypes persist. To rule out contamination, replicate twin experiments were performed at different times with different library preparation protocols. The paper as a whole reports these results and caveats: A weaker excess of twin sharing was found in beta out-of-frame sequences because the signal-to-noise ratio was lowered by fewer shared sequences. Recombination models systematically underestimated out-of-frame TCR alpha sharing in monozygotic twins but agreed with sharing between unrelated individuals. Fewer insertions were carried by abundant cord blood beta clonotypes; a weaker similar trend was observed in young adult naive repertoires, while no such trend was observed in memory repertoires. Compared with coincidental sharing between unrelated individuals, out-of-frame TCR alpha sequences shared between twins showed an excess of sequences with low generation probability. Invariant T cells such as MAIT and iNKT could partly confound zero-insertion analyses, although diverse VJ usage argued against such confounding for most clonotypes. Because the same donors could not be followed over many years, conclusions were based on cross-sectional statistical analysis.

As regards this clonotype: This receptor's antigen is unknown. Base qualities are missing; no much larger clone stands one base away.

The library relied on 5' RACE. Sequencing relied on an Illumina HiSeq 2000. Template switching added a universal primer binding site, and the final cDNA carried a unique molecular identifier that allowed TCR cDNA molecules to be counted accurately. Specific primers in the conserved constant-segment region were used to synthesize first-strand cDNA for the TCR alpha and beta chains. To control for contamination, every cDNA library carried two barcodes: a SMART-Mk sample barcode plus Illumina barcodes. TruSeq adapter sequences along with Illumina sample barcodes were introduced in two successive PCR steps. TCR alpha and beta cDNA libraries were sequenced on the Illumina HiSeq platform with custom primers. Per the original workflow: MiGEC was used to process raw reads and extract unique molecular identifiers, and MiXCR was used to find CDR3 positions. For each individual, recombination models were inferred using an EM algorithm with the repgenHMM and IGoR tools. The tcR package in R was used for shared clonotype analysis, with sharing normalized by the product of cloneset sizes. Out-of-frame nonproductive sequences were analyzed to study raw recombination free of thymic and clonal selection effects. In TCRdb, the public reads were trimmed at Q25 with fastp and aligned with MiXCR, with productive beta chains retained. Every distinct CDR3 protein forms one entry, paired with its most common genes and DNA. The V and J calls, along with clone size, are taken from TCRdb and not from the paper's own processing. The sample table lists some 790,000 distinct CDR3 sequences, about 20% of them with a count of one. In total, the top ten clones hold about an eighth of the sample.

V and J lose 2 bases and 14 bases, and a span of 17 bases separates them. CDR1 and CDR2, per the germline V gene (reference sequence), are DFQATT and SNEGSKA. The CDR3 numbers 12 residues from cysteine through phenylalanine. Here the CDR3 DNA is all that survives: 36 bases in frame from base 1. All donors were healthy Caucasians. The twin cohort comprised three pairs of female monozygotic twins, all aged about 18 to 29 years. Peripheral blood mononuclear cells were used as the source from which RNA for TCR libraries was isolated. These data were also reused for a study on T cells expressing NK-cell markers. That second publication adds: TCR beta-chain repertoires were profiled in sorted CD3+CD56+NKG2C+, CD3+CD56+NKG2C- and CD3+CD56-NKG2C+ T-cell subsets from fewer than 10 donors. Of the eight sequenced donors, seven were found to be HCMV-seropositive and one was found to be HCMV-seronegative. To restrict sorting to alphabetaTCR-expressing T cells, an anti-gammadeltaTCR antibody was added in several experiments. In six donors, the dominant CD3+CD56+NKG2C+ clonotypes were found to rank among the top 10 CD8+ clonotypes and to make up 1.0-7.0% of CD8+ T cells. Those dominant clonotypes were again the most abundant among CD3+CD56-NKG2C+ cells in a handful of donors, at about 25-60.1%. It remained unclear whether the expanded NKG2C-expressing T cell clones were specific for HCMV antigens. The eight sequenced donors were randomly selected healthy volunteers, three men and five women. HCMV serostatus was determined by detecting HCMV-specific IgG in serum with a commercial ELISA kit. For roughly six donors, bulk peripheral blood T-cell repertoires were additionally sequenced from unsorted PBMC. MIGEC was used to demultiplex reads and group the reads by UMI, and MiTCR was used to assemble and quantify clonotypes. To remove erroneous sequences, TCR cDNA sequences were retained only when supported by two or more reads. The tcR package was used for downstream repertoire analysis, with clonotypes matched between fractions based on CDR3 nucleotide sequence plus V segment. VDJmatch was used to annotate antigen specificity against VDJdb, with one amino acid substitution in CDR3 permitted.

Material: PBMCs. The rearranged chain carries TRBV20-1 and TRBJ2-3; the D gene cannot be resolved beyond TRBD1 or TRBD2, each matching 5 bases. The TCR comes from a woman aged 18-35 years in good health. The DNA sequence follows: TGCAGTGCTAGACGGGTGAGGGACCCCCCGTATTTT. Its translation reads: CSARRVRDPPYF.